This T cell receptor (beta chain) came from a study of blood T cell repertoires in COVID-19. TCRdb's table, derived via immunoSEQ multiplex PCR, lists solely in-frame clones and lacks some. The sample has 150,000 to 200,000 clones, roughly nine tenths seen once. There are a few counts of this clone. CDR1 and CDR2 from the germline V gene are SGHTS and YDEGEE. CDR3 length: 15 residues. The germline V and J ends were trimmed by 1 base and 8 bases, with 15 bases remaining between them. The material sequenced was peripheral blood. The V and J genes are TRBV5-8 and TRBJ1-4; D perhaps matches TRBD1 (5 bases). The receptor's source is a man aged 55 to 69 with acute or convalescent COVID-19. In nucleotides, the CDR3 is TGTGCCAGCAGCTTGTTGGCAGGGAAGCAGGAAAAACTGTTTTTT. Translated, it gives CASSLLAGKQEKLFF.